Given below is one T cell receptor (beta chain) in context. The table came from immunoSEQ multiplex PCR; TCRdb's copy has only in-frame clones and leaves some out. The sample records more than 95,000 clones, roughly four fifths being singletons. This sample was taken from a study of control samples from healthy donors and cancer patients. The clonotype was recovered from a woman aged 45 to 65 in good health. The sequenced sample consisted of blood.

The CDR3 sequence: CASSSQLGGSNIQYF. The CDR3 DNA reads as TGTGCCAGTAGTTCCCAATTGGGGGGGTCGAACATTCAGTACTTC. The chain is built from TRBV19 and TRBJ2-4; 7 nucleotides match TRBD2. The trim removed 5 bases at V and 7 bases at J, leaving 11 bases unmatched. The CDR3 has 15 amino acids. Germline lookup yields CDR1 LNHDA and CDR2 SQIVND (reference sequence).